This T cell receptor (beta chain) was recorded in a study of blood T cell repertoires in COVID-19. On the study more broadly: The origin of the acute and convalescent COVID-19 samples was the United States, Italy and Spain.

The method was immunoSEQ multiplex PCR; TCRdb's version includes in-frame clones alone and lacks a portion of them. The repertoire includes 300,000 to 350,000 clones, around 80% of them detected once, and 2.5% to 3% sits in the top ten. The CDR3 extends over 15 amino acids. The germline gives CDR1 SGHNT, CDR2 YYREEE (reference sequence). V was clipped by 4 bases and J by 0 bases, with 13 bases between them. This receptor was identified in a man in his thirties or forties with active or convalescent COVID-19. Sequencing was performed on peripheral blood. The chain employs TRBV5-4 and TRBJ1-1; D gene ambiguous. The CDR3 coding sequence is TGTGCCAGCAGCCTTGCGGGAGGGTTGAACACTGAAGCTTTCTTT. This encodes CASSLAGGLNTEAFF.